Below, 13 T cell receptor beta chains from the same sample are listed, as sequenced in a study of T-cell reconstitution after alpha-beta-depleted transplantation in children. A library of TCRbeta sequences, prepared with unique molecular identifiers, was generated. TCRdb re-derived calls from the PCR reads in MiXCR, one entry per CDR3 protein. The data show 600,000 to 700,000 distinct CDR3 sequences, about an eighth seen once. The specimen was PBMCs, collected before TCRalphabeta/CD19-depleted stem cell transplant. The receptors were gathered from a girl aged 2 to 9 with congenital amegakaryocytic thrombocytopenia, due to receive a stem cell transplant.

This clonotype appeared a few times. The genes are TRBV7-6 and TRBJ2-7; D could derive from TRBD1 or TRBD2 (6 bases each). Germline CDR1 is SGHVS and CDR2 is FNYEAQ. The CDR3 consists of 15 residues. V lost 7 bases and J 2 bases, leaving 18 bases between the germline ends. The DNA for the CDR3 is TGTGCCAGCACCCTAAACGGGGGCCCTACCTACGAGCAGTACTTC. Translation gives CASTLNGGPTYEQYF.

This clonotype was picked up one time. One end of the junction is discordant with germline, which a read error may explain. The V gene is TRBV20-1, the J gene TRBJ2-7; TRBD2 is a possible D gene (6 bases). The CDR3 sequence is 15 residues long. Germline V lookup: CDR1 DFQATT, CDR2 SNEGSKA (reference sequence). Here the CDR3 reads CCARAVLASPYEQYF. DNA of the CDR3: TGCTGTGCTAGAGCTGTTCTAGCGAGTCCCTACGAGCAGTACTTC.

This clonotype was counted between two and nine times. V is TRBV11-2 and J is TRBJ2-2, with 10 positions matching TRBD2. CDR3 length: 15 residues. From germline, CDR1 is SGHAT and CDR2 FQNNGV. Germline trimming cut 5 bases from V and 6 bases from J; bases unmatched to any gene: 6. For the CDR3, the DNA is TGTGCCAGCAGCGCTAGCGGGAGTGGGTCCGGGGAGCTGTTTTTT. Its translation: CASSASGSGSGELFF. Based on the CDR3 plus reference TRBV11-2 and TRBJ2-2, the full variable domain is EAGVAQSPRYKIIEKRQSVAFWCNPISGHATLYWYQQILGQGPKLLIQFQNNGVVDDSQLPKDRFSAERLKGVDSTLKIQPAKLEDSAVYLCASSASGSGSGELFFGEGSRLTVL.

Only a few counts were recorded for this clonotype. V usage is TRBV5-1 and J usage is TRBJ1-1; 7 bases match TRBD1. The CDR3 loop spans 13 amino acids. V shed 7 bases and J 6 bases; nucleotides not matched to a gene: 9. Germline CDR1 is SGHRS and CDR2 is YFSETQ. DNA of the CDR3: TGCGCCAGCTCAAAGGGGGGACAGCCTGAAGCTTTCTTT. Its translation: CASSKGGQPEAFF.

The table lists this clonotype with a few counts. This sequence joins TRBV7-8 and TRBJ2-2; D is unclear. CDR1 and CDR2 (germline): SGHVS, FQNEAQ. V was pared by 5 bases and J by 2 bases, with 6 bases between. This CDR3 is built from 13 residues. The CDR3 is CASSIINTGELFF. In nucleotides, the CDR3 is TGTGCCAGCAGCATCATTAACACCGGGGAGCTGTTTTTT.

This clonotype was counted many times. The chain employs TRBV10-3 and TRBJ2-3, with 12 positions matching TRBD2. There are 14 residues in the CDR3. The J segment lost 6 bases and the V segment lost 4 bases, leaving 2 bases of the junction unmatched. From germline, CDR1 is ENHRY and CDR2 SYGVKD. This CDR3 is CAISGLAGADTQYF. The CDR3 DNA sequence: TGTGCCATCAGTGGACTAGCGGGAGCGGATACGCAGTATTTT.

The CDR3 sequence is CASSPGLAGGVTDTQYF. CDR3 nucleotides: TGTGCCAGCAGCCCAGGGTTAGCGGGAGGGGTTACAGATACGCAGTATTTT. The chain links TRBV28 to TRBJ2-3; 11 bases map to TRBD2. The CDR3 has 17 residues. The V segment lost 6 bases and the J segment 3 bases; nucleotides outside the gene matches: 11. Germline lookup yields CDR1 MDHEN and CDR2 SYDVKM.

The sample holds many counts of this clonotype. The CDR3 nucleotides are TGTGCCAGCAGGGCCGGGACTTCTGAACATTTT. Its protein product is CASRAGTSEHF. The V and J genes are TRBV28 and TRBJ1-5, with a tentative D call TRBD1 (5 bases). The CDR3 loop spans 11 amino acids. Germline assignment: CDR1 MDHEN and CDR2 SYDVKM. V dropped 6 bases and J dropped 16 bases, with 16 bases sitting between them.

V usage is TRBV15 and J usage is TRBJ1-1; D remains ambiguous. CDR3 length: 17 amino acids. Trimming shortened V by 0 bases and J by 0 bases, and 14 bases separated the two germline ends. CDR1 and CDR2 from the germline V gene are LNHNV and YYDKDF (reference sequence). The CDR3 region is CATSREGGISMNTEAFF. The CDR3 nucleotides read TGTGCCACCAGCAGAGAAGGCGGCATTAGTATGAACACTGAAGCTTTCTTT.

This clonotype turned up a few times. The chain employs TRBV11-2 and TRBJ2-1; D gene unclear. CDR1 is SGHAT, CDR2 FQNNGV, per germline. With 7 bases removed from V and 6 bases from J, the gap between germline ends came to 13 bases. The CDR3 has 13 residues. CDR3 region: CASTSIPVNEQFF. DNA of the CDR3: TGTGCCAGCACCTCAATACCCGTCAATGAGCAGTTCTTC.

V usage is TRBV6-1 and J usage is TRBJ2-5, with 11 bases aligning to TRBD2. The V and J ends lost 8 bases and 4 bases, in that order; junction bases with no gene match: 3. CDR1 and CDR2 (germline): MNHNS, SASEGT. The CDR3 spans 13 residues. CDR3 loop: CASGLAGAETQYF. Written as DNA, the CDR3 is TGTGCCAGCGGACTAGCGGGCGCAGAGACCCAGTACTTC.

The chain links TRBV20-1 to TRBJ1-2; D gene uncertain. The ends were cut back, 0 bases at V and 5 bases at J, with 10 bases in the middle. The CDR3 runs 13 residues. Germline V lookup: CDR1 DFQATT, CDR2 SNEGSKA (reference sequence). The CDR3 reads CSARDVPMYGYTF. The CDR3 region has the DNA TGCAGTGCTAGAGATGTGCCGATGTATGGCTACACCTTC.

The J gene is TRBJ2-1, the V gene TRBV29-1; D is possibly TRBD1 (6 bases). There are 14 residues in the CDR3. V lost 2 bases and J 9 bases, leaving 17 bases between the germline ends. Germline values: CDR1 SQVTM, CDR2 ANQGSEA. The CDR3 sequence is CSVESDRPVVEQFF. In nucleotides, the CDR3 is TGCAGCGTTGAAAGTGACAGGCCCGTGGTTGAGCAGTTCTTC.